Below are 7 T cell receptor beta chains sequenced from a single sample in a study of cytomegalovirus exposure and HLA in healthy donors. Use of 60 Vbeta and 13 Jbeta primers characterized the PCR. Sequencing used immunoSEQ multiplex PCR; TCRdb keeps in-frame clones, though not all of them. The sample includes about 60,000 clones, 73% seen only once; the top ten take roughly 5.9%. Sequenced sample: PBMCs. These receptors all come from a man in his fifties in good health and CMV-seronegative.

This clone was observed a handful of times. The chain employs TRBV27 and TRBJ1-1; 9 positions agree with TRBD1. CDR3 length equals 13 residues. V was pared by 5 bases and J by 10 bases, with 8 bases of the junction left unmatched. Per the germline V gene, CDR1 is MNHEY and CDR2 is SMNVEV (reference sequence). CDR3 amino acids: CASSATGGRRAFF. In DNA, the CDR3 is TGTGCCAGCAGTGCCACAGGGGGCAGACGAGCTTTCTTT.

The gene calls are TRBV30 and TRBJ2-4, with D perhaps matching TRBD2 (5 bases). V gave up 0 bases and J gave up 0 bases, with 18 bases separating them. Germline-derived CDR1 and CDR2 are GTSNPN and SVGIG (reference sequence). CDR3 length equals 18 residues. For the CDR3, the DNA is TGTGCCTGGAGTGTAATAAGGGCAGGACTTCTAGCCAAAAACATTCAGTACTTC. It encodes CAWSVIRAGLLAKNIQYF.

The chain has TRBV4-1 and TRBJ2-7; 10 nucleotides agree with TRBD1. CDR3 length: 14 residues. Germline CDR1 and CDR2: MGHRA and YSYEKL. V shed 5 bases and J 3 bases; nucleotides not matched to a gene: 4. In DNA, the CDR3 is TGCGCCAGCAGCATCGGACAGGGGGACTACGAGCAGTACTTC. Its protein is CASSIGQGDYEQYF.

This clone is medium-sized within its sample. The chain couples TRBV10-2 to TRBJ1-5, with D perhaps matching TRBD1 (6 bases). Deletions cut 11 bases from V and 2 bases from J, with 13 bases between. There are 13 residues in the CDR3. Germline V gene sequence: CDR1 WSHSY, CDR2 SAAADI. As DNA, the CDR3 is TGCGCCGCGAAGGGGGATGGCAATCAGCCCCAGCATTTT. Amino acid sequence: CAAKGDGNQPQHF.

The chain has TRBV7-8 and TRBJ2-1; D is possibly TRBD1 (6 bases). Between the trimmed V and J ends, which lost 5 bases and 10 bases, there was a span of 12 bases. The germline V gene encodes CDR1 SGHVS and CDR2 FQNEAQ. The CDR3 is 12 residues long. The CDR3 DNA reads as TGTGCCAGCAGCCATGTTCAGGGGGAGCAGTTCTTC. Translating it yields CASSHVQGEQFF. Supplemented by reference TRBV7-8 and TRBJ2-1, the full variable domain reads GAGVSQSPRYKVAKRGQDVALRCDPISGHVSLFWYQQALGQGPEFLTYFQNEAQLDKSGLPSDRFFAERPEGSVSTLKIQRTQQEDSAVYLCASSHVQGEQFFGPGTRLTVL.

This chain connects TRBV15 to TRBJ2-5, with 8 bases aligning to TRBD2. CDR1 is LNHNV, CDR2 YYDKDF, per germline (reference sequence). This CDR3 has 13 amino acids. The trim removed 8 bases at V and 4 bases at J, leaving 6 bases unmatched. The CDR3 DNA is TGTGCCACCGGCGGGGGGCCGAGAGAGACCCAGTACTTC. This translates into CATGGGPRETQYF. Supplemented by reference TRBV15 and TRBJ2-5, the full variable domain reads DAMVIQNPRYQVTQFGKPVTLSCSQTLNHNVMYWYQQKSSQAPKLLFHYYDKDFNNEADTPDNFQSRRPNTSFCFLDIRSPGLGDTAMYLCATGGGPRETQYFGPGTRLLVL.

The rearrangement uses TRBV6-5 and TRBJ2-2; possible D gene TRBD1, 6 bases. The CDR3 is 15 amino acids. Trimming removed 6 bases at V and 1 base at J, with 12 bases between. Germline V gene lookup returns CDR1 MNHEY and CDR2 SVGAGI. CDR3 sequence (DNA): TGTGCCAGCAGCCTTACGGGACAGAACACCGGGGAGCTGTTTTTT. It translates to CASSLTGQNTGELFF.